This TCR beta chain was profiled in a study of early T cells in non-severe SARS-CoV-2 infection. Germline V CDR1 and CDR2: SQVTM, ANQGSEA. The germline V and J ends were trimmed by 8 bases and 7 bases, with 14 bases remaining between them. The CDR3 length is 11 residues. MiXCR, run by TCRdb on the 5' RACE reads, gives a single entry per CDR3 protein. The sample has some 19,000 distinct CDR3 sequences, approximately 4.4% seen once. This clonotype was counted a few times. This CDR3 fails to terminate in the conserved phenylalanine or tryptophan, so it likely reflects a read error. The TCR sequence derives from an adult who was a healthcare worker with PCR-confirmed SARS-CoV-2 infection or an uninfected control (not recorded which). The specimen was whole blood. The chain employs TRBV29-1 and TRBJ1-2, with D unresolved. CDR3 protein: CSCPRGAGYTV. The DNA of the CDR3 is TGCAGCTGCCCTCGCGGCGCTGGCTACACCGTC.